The 19 T cell receptor beta chains below come from one sample, sequenced in a study of shared clonotypes between healthy human individuals. Clones were sequenced by immunoSEQ multiplex PCR, and TCRdb holds only the in-frame ones, with some missing. The table shows 650,000 to 800,000 clones, with roughly two thirds occurring only once. The sequenced sample consisted of memory CD4+ T cells sorted from blood. Sample subset: CD45RA-negative fraction. Every receptor here comes from a woman younger than 45 in good health.

This clone was observed a few times. The chain carries TRBV2 and TRBJ2-1; TRBD1 matches 10 bases. Germline CDR1 and CDR2: SNHLY and FYNNEI. J gave up 6 bases and V 7 bases, and 3 bases lay outside the gene matches. The CDR3 has 13 residues. For the CDR3, the DNA is TGTGCCAGCATCCGGGACAGGGGCAATGAGCAGTTCTTC. Protein sequence: CASIRDRGNEQFF.

The chain recombines TRBV19 with TRBJ1-3; D might be TRBD1 (5 bases). The V end lost 3 bases, the J end lost 2 bases, and 14 bases lay between the germline ends. Germline CDR1 and CDR2: LNHDA and SQIVND (reference sequence). The CDR3 is 16 residues long. In nucleotides, the CDR3 is TGTGCCAGTAGTATTTCAGGGTGGAGCGCTGGAAACACCATATATTTT. This gives the protein CASSISGWSAGNTIYF.

This chain uses TRBV28 with TRBJ2-7; D is possibly TRBD1 or TRBD2 (5 bases each). The length of the CDR3 is 15 residues. Trimming removed 6 bases from V and 0 bases from J, with 15 bases in between. Germline values: CDR1 MDHEN, CDR2 SYDVKM. CDR3 amino acids: CASSPGPVSSYEQYF. The CDR3 DNA follows: TGTGCCAGCAGCCCGGGACCCGTTAGCTCCTACGAGCAGTACTTC.

This clone was picked up one time. A much larger clone sits a single nucleotide away, making a read error possible. The chain joins TRBV7-7 to TRBJ2-3, with 12 positions matching TRBD2. Germline CDR1 SSHAT, CDR2 FNYEAQ (reference sequence). The CDR3 runs to 16 residues. With 5 bases clipped from V and 0 bases from J, the junction kept 3 bases outside the gene matches. The chain's CDR3 is CASSPGLAGSTDTQYF. The CDR3, as DNA: TGTGCCAGCAGCCCCGGACTAGCGGGAAGCACAGATACGCAGTATTTT.

The rearrangement joins TRBV5-8 to TRBJ1-3, with TRBD1 identical over 9 bases. The CDR3 extends over 14 amino acids. The J segment lost 3 bases and the V segment lost 4 bases, leaving 2 bases of the junction unmatched. The germline gives CDR1 SGHTS, CDR2 YDEGEE. This CDR3 reads CASSRTGVGNTIYF. The CDR3 region has the DNA TGTGCCAGCAGCCGGACAGGGGTTGGAAACACCATATATTTT.

This chain uses TRBV18 with TRBJ2-7; TRBD2 matches 8 bases. The CDR3 is 17 residues long. Germline-derived CDR1 and CDR2 are KGHSH and LQKENI. V shed 6 bases and J 4 bases; nucleotides not matched to a gene: 17. The CDR3 is CASSPSVLAGRSYEQYF. CDR3 DNA sequence: TGTGCCAGCTCCCCGTCCGTCCTAGCGGGTCGGTCATACGAGCAGTACTTC. Filled out from reference TRBV18 and TRBJ2-7, the complete variable domain reads NAGVMQNPRHLVRRRGQEARLRCSPMKGHSHVYWYRQLPEEGLKFMVYLQKENIIDESGMPKERFSAEFPKEGPSILRIQQVVRGDSAAYFCASSPSVLAGRSYEQYFGPGTRLTVT.

This sequence joins TRBV6-5 and TRBJ2-6; the D is unclear. V was pared by 5 bases and J by 4 bases, with 9 bases between. The CDR3 consists of 14 residues. Per germline, CDR1 MNHEY and CDR2 SVGAGI. The CDR3 sequence is CASSPWGGANVLTF. CDR3 sequence (DNA): TGTGCCAGCAGTCCGTGGGGAGGGGCCAACGTCCTGACTTTC.

J is TRBJ2-7 and V is TRBV2, with 10 bases fitting TRBD2. The CDR3 has 14 residues. Trimming cost V 10 bases and J 0 bases; bases outside gene matches: 6. Germline V gene sequence: CDR1 SNHLY, CDR2 FYNNEI. CDR3 sequence: CATRLAGVSYEQYF. CDR3 DNA: TGTGCCACCCGACTAGCGGGCGTCTCCTACGAGCAGTACTTC.

This clone appeared a single time. CDR3 sequence: CASSYGEVDTQYF. The CDR3 DNA is TGTGCCAGCAGTTACGGAGAGGTCGATACGCAGTATTTT. This sequence joins TRBV6-6 and TRBJ2-3, with D unclear. Trimming removed 2 bases from V and 6 bases from J, with 9 bases in between. The CDR3 covers 13 residues. The germline V gene encodes CDR1 MNHNY and CDR2 SVGAGI (reference sequence).

This clone came up a few times. The chain employs TRBV14 and TRBJ2-1; D ambiguous. The germline V and J ends were trimmed by 0 bases and 4 bases, with 4 bases remaining between them. The CDR3 is made up of 13 amino acids. The V gene's germline CDR1 is SGHDN and CDR2 FVKESK. CDR3: CASSQDLYNEQFF. CDR3 DNA sequence: TGTGCCAGCAGCCAAGATCTGTACAATGAGCAGTTCTTC.

As regards this clone: Other DNA sequences in this sample translate to the same CDR3. V usage is TRBV7-3 and J usage is TRBJ2-1, with D maybe TRBD2 (5 bases). The CDR3 spans 14 residues. Deletions cut 5 bases from V and 0 bases from J, with 8 bases between. Germline V CDR1 and CDR2: SGHTA, FQGTGA. As DNA, the CDR3 is TGTGCCAGCAGCCGGGCGGGCTCCTACAATGAGCAGTTCTTC. This translates into CASSRAGSYNEQFF.

The gene calls are TRBV2 and TRBJ2-3; D might be TRBD1 or TRBD2, each matching 5 bases. CDR1 is SNHLY and CDR2 is FYNNEI in the germline V gene. This CDR3 comprises 13 residues. Trimming pared 10 bases from V and 4 bases from J, leaving 15 bases between. The CDR3 is CAISLVGADTQYF. For the CDR3, the DNA is TGTGCCATCTCACTAGTAGGGGCAGATACGCAGTATTTT.

The genes are TRBV6-5 and TRBJ2-7; 9 nucleotides match TRBD1. The junction had 10 bases not matched to a gene; V was cut back by 0 bases and J by 7 bases. The CDR3 is made up of 16 amino acids. Germline CDR1 is MNHEY and CDR2 is SVGAGI. CDR3 in amino acids: CASSYSLGQGPWEQYF. The CDR3 DNA sequence: TGTGCCAGCAGTTACTCGTTGGGACAGGGCCCTTGGGAGCAGTACTTC.

Worth noting for this clone: The junction departs from the called germline gene at one end, perhaps through a read error. The V gene is TRBV13, the J gene TRBJ2-1, with 13 bases that match TRBD2. The CDR3 totals 16 residues. Germline V gives CDR1 PRHDT, CDR2 FYEKMQ (reference sequence). CDR3 nucleotide sequence: TGTGCCAGCAGCCTAGGATACGGACTAGCGGGAGAGGAGCAGTTCTTC. Amino acid sequence: CASSLGYGLAGEEQFF.

The CDR3 is CASSADRGKSYEQYF. DNA of the CDR3: TGTGCCAGCAGCGCAGACAGGGGTAAATCCTACGAGCAGTACTTC. This chain links TRBV7-9 with TRBJ2-7, with 8 bases identical to TRBD1. V lost 5 bases to trimming and J lost 1 base; unmatched junction nucleotides: 7. The CDR3 consists of 15 residues. CDR1 is SEHNR, CDR2 FQNEAQ, per germline (reference sequence).

The chain has TRBV7-9 and TRBJ2-5, with 13 nucleotides matching TRBD2. The V gene end was trimmed by 6 bases and the J gene end by 1 base; junction bases not matched to a gene: 5. The CDR3 has 16 amino acids. The germline CDR1 and CDR2 sequences are SEHNR and FQNEAQ (reference sequence). The CDR3 loop reads CASRPTSGRIQETQYF. The DNA for the CDR3 is TGTGCCAGCAGGCCGACTAGCGGGAGGATCCAAGAGACCCAGTACTTC. Combining the CDR3 with reference TRBV7-9 and TRBJ2-5 gives the whole variable domain DTGVSQNPRHKITKRGQNVTFRCDPISEHNRLYWYRQTLGQGPEFLTYFQNEAQLEKSRLLSDRFSAERPKGSFSTLEIQRTEQGDSAMYLCASRPTSGRIQETQYFGPGTRLLVL.

Many counts were recorded for this clone. The V call is TRBV11-2, the J call TRBJ1-5, with unresolved D. CDR1 and CDR2 from the germline V gene are SGHAT and FQNNGV. This CDR3 has 13 amino acids. The V and J ends lost 5 bases and 5 bases respectively, with 10 bases between them. The CDR3 loop is CASSTQRDQPQHF. The DNA of the CDR3 is TGTGCCAGCAGCACCCAAAGGGATCAGCCCCAGCATTTT.

The CDR3 here is CASSPTAGNYEQYF. CDR3 sequence (DNA): TGCGCCAGCAGCCCCACTGCTGGTAACTACGAGCAGTACTTC. V usage is TRBV5-1 and J usage is TRBJ2-7, with D uncertain. Between the trimmed V and J ends, which lost 4 bases and 3 bases, there was a span of 14 bases. The CDR3 is 14 residues long. The germline gives CDR1 SGHRS, CDR2 YFSETQ.

This clone was counted only a few times. The V and J genes are TRBV19 and TRBJ1-1; D unclear. Trimming pared 1 base from V and 2 bases from J, leaving 11 bases between. In germline, CDR1 is LNHDA, CDR2 SQIVND (reference sequence). This CDR3 contains 15 residues. The CDR3 DNA is TGTGCCAGTAGTATAGGAGCAGGATTAAACACTGAAGCTTTCTTT. Residues: CASSIGAGLNTEAFF.